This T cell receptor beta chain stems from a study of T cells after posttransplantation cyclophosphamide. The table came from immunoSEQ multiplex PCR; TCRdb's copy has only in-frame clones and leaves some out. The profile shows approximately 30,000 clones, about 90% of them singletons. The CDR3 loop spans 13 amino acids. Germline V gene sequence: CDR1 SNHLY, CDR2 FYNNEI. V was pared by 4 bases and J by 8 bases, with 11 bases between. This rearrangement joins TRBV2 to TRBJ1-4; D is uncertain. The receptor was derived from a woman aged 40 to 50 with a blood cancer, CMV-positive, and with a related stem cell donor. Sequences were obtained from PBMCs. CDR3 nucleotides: TGTGCCAGCAGTGCGATGACTGGAGAAAAACTGTTTTTT. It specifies CASSAMTGEKLFF.